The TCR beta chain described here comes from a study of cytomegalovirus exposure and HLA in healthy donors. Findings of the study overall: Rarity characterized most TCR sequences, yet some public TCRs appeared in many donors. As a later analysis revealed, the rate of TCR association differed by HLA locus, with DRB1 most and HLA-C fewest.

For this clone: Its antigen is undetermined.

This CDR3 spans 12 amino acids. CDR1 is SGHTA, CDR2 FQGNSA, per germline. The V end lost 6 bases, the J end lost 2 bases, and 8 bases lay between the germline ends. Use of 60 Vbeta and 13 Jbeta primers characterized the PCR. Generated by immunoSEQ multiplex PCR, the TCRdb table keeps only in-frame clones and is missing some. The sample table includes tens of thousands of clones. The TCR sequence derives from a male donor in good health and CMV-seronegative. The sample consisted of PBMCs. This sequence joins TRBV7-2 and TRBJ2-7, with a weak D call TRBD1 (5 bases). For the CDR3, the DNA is TGTGCCAGCAGAGGGGAAACCTACGAGCAGTACTTC. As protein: CASRGETYEQYF. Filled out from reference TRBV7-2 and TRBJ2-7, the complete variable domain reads GAGVSQSPSNKVTEKGKDVELRCDPISGHTALYWYRQSLGQGLEFLIYFQGNSAPDKSGLPSDRFSAERTGGSVSTLTIQRTQQEDSAVYLCASRGETYEQYFGPGTRLTVT.